This is a list of T cell receptor beta chains from one sample in a study of CD8+CD57+ T cells in acquired aplastic anemia. A single record per CDR3 protein comes from TCRdb applying MiXCR to the reads. Counted here are about 100,000 distinct CDR3 sequences, less than 65% occurring once; the ten biggest clones make up about a third. Sequenced input: sorted CD4+, CD8+, or CD8+CD57+ T cells (not recorded which) from PBMCs. These receptors were obtained from a human donor in good health, serving as a control. The CDR3 runs from the conserved cysteine through the conserved F or W. D genes are given only for firm matches. Clone size, where shown, is once, few, many, or a class for clones that have expanded.

V gene	J gene	clone size	D gene	CDR3 DNA	CDR3 protein
TRBV9	TRBJ2-6	many	NA	TGTGCCAGCAGCGTACAAGAAACCGGGGCCAACGTCCTGACTTTC	CASSVQETGANVLTF
TRBV13	TRBJ2-7	NA	NA	TGTGCCAGCAGCTACGCCGGGGACCGAGACGAGCAGTACTTC	CASSYAGDRDEQYF
TRBV7-2	TRBJ1-2	NA	TRBD1	TGTGCCAGCAGACAGGGGGTCTATGGCTACACCTTC	CASRQGVYGYTF
TRBV30	TRBJ1-2	many	NA	TGTGCCTGGAGTGTAACGGGGGGCGCAAATGGCTACACCTTC	CAWSVTGGANGYTF
TRBV25-1	TRBJ2-1	few	TRBD2	TGTGCCAGCAGTTCAACTAGCGGATACAATGAGCAGTTCTTC	CASSSTSGYNEQFF
TRBV3-1	TRBJ2-3	few	NA	TGTGCCAGCAGCCAAGATCGAGGGGGGGAAACAGATACGCAGTATTTT	CASSQDRGGETDTQYF
TRBV27	TRBJ1-5	many	NA	TGTGCCACAGCCCTTACTAGCGGTCAGCCCCAGCATTTT	CATALTSGQPQHF
TRBV25-1	TRBJ1-2	NA	NA	TGTGCCAGCAGTAAACCTAACTATGGCTACACCTTC	CASSKPNYGYTF
TRBV29-1	TRBJ2-5	NA	NA	TGCAGCGTTTTCAGGGCCCAAGAGACCCAGTACTTC	CSVFRAQETQYF
TRBV20-1	TRBJ1-6	many	TRBD1	TGCAGTGCTAACCGGGACAGGGGACGCGTTAGGTCCTATAATTCACCCCTCCACTTT	CSANRDRGRVRSYNSPLHF
TRBV4-2	TRBJ2-7	many	NA	TGTGCCAGCAGTCAAAGGTGGGGGGTGCTTCCTAGCTCCTACGAGCAGTACTTC	CASSQRWGVLPSSYEQYF
TRBV25-1	TRBJ2-7	NA	TRBD1	TGTGCCAGCAGTGGGAGGGACAGGGGGAGCTCCTACGAGCAGTACTTC	CASSGRDRGSSYEQYF
TRBV4-3	TRBJ2-1	many	NA	TGCGCAAGCAGCCAAGGATTTACAGACTTCTACAATGAGCAGTTCTTC	CASSQGFTDFYNEQFF
TRBV10-3	TRBJ2-5	NA	TRBD2	TGTGCCATCAGTGGGGATAGCGGGGGTGGAGAGACCCAGTACTTC	CAISGDSGGGETQYF
TRBV2	TRBJ1-1	once	TRBD1	TGTGCCAGCAGTTCTGGACCTCCGGACAGGGGGGGCACTGAAGCTTTCTTT	CASSSGPPDRGGTEAFF
TRBV7-1	TRBJ2-1	NA	TRBD1	TGTGCCAGCAGCGCAGTAAACGCCAGGACAGGGCAGGACGATGAGCAGTTCTTC	CASSAVNARTGQDDEQFF
TRBV4-1	TRBJ2-6	NA	TRBD1	TGCGCCAGCAAAGAAGAGACAGGGGGTTACTCTGGGGCCAACGTCCTGACTTTC	CASKEETGGYSGANVLTF
TRBV6-1	TRBJ2-2	many	NA	TGTGCCAGCAGCCCGGGCGAGACCGGGGAGCTGTTTTTT	CASSPGETGELFF
TRBV4-1	TRBJ2-7	few	NA	TGCGCCAGCAGCCACATATATGGAGGTTACGAGCAGTACTTC	CASSHIYGGYEQYF
TRBV4-1	TRBJ2-5	once	NA	TGCGCCAGCAGCCGAGGTCGGGCCCAGTACTTC	CASSRGRAQYF
TRBV19	TRBJ1-1	NA	NA	TGTGCCAGTAGTATTAGTTCGGCGAACACTGGAGCTTTCTTT	CASSISSANTGAFF
TRBV2	TRBJ2-1	NA	NA	TGTGCCAGCAGGGACATAAACTACAATGAGCAGTTCTTC	CASRDINYNEQFF
TRBV10-3	TRBJ1-4	NA	TRBD1	TGTGCCAGCAGTGAAGTAGACAGGGCAGGGGAAAAACTGTTTTTT	CASSEVDRAGEKLFF
TRBV19	TRBJ1-1	NA	TRBD1	TGTGCCAGTAGTCTCGACAGGGTGGGTGAAGCTTTCTTT	CASSLDRVGEAFF
TRBV10-3	TRBJ1-5	NA	NA	TGTGCCATCAGTGAGTTCCTGGGACTTTATAGCAATCAGCCCCAGCATTTT	CAISEFLGLYSNQPQHF
TRBV4-1	TRBJ2-1	few	TRBD2	TGCGCCAGCAGCCCCGACCTCCCGGGACTAGCGAATAATGAGCAGTTCTTC	CASSPDLPGLANNEQFF
TRBV19	TRBJ1-2	NA	NA	TGTGCCAGTAGTACCGCGATATCCCTGCCCCTTGGCTACACCTTC	CASSTAISLPLGYTF
TRBV25-1	TRBJ1-5	NA	NA	TGTGCCAGCAGTGATCCGGGACACATTCAGCCCCAGCATTTT	CASSDPGHIQPQHF
TRBV7-9	TRBJ2-3	many	NA	TGTGCCAGCAGCTTAGTGTCGGGGCCGGCAGATACGCAGTATTTT	CASSLVSGPADTQYF
TRBV29-1	TRBJ1-1	once	NA	TGCAGCGTCACTACAGAGGGGGGTGAAGCTTTCTTT	CSVTTEGGEAFF
TRBV20-1	TRBJ1-2	many	TRBD1	TGCAGTGCTAGACTTGTCGGACAGGAGAACTATGGCTACACCTTC	CSARLVGQENYGYTF
TRBV7-9	TRBJ2-7	NA	TRBD2	TGTGCCAGCAGCGCCCGACTAGCGGGAAGCGAGCAGTACTTC	CASSARLAGSEQYF
TRBV15	TRBJ1-5	NA	NA	TGTGCCACCAGCAGAGATCAAGTTCTCAGCAATCAGCCCCAGCATTTT	CATSRDQVLSNQPQHF
TRBV6-2/TRBV6-3	TRBJ2-7	NA	TRBD2	TGTGCCAGCAGTTACGACCTAATAGCGGGGAGCTCCTACGAGCAGTACTTC	CASSYDLIAGSSYEQYF
TRBV20-1	TRBJ2-1	NA	TRBD2	TGCAGTGCTAGAGCCTCAGCGGGAGGGTCCTCCTACAATGAGCAGTTCTTC	CSARASAGGSSYNEQFF